This T cell receptor beta chain was documented in a study of human T cells and chemical hapten exposure (dated by TCRdb to the early 2020s). At the level of the whole study: For sensitization, 2% DPC in acetone was applied to a roughly 2 cm by roughly 2 cm area of upper inner arm skin. Throughout the study period of about 22 weeks, patients also received therapeutic DPC doses to the scalp every week. Patch testing was performed on the upper back with Finn chambers containing 0.01% DPC, and the patch tests were scored after 6 days according to International Contact Dermatitis Research Group standards. Alopecia areata with under or over 50% scalp involvement, alopecia totalis and alopecia universalis were represented in the patient cohort, which was mostly female. Libraries were combined into a pool for sequencing, and differences in TCR yield between samples came mainly from small differences in library volumes within the pool. In alopecia patients, the study followed how the peripheral blood TCR repertoire changed in vivo over primary and secondary sensitization to diphenylcyclopropenone (DPC), a hapten. Blood was sampled from patients pre-sensitization (week 0) and at 2, 6 and about 24 weeks after DPC sensitization. For TCR sequencing, blood came from 25 to 35 alopecia patients at anywhere from one to four time points (pre-sensitization, 2, 6 and 24 weeks).

The intended sense of this specimen's time point label: pre-sensitization, week 0. The sample's treatment or condition label, in plain terms: therapeutic diphenylcyclopropenone sensitization with weekly scalp DPC. At each patch-test visit, blood was drawn before the patch test was applied. Patients were eligible if aged 18 to 70, diagnosed with alopecia and judged suitable for DPC therapy, and pregnant patients were excluded. Unfractionated whole blood was collected in Tempus Blood RNA tubes, and total RNA was extracted from that blood. The germline V gene specifies MNHNS as CDR1 and SASEGT as CDR2. The CDR3 has 14 amino acids, counting the end cysteine and phenylalanine. CDR3 DNA is the only sequence kept; it has 42 bases, read in frame from the first base. V is trimmed back by 7 bases and J by 4 bases, and the junction contains 7 bases that no gene match accounts for. Notes on this clonotype: What this receptor recognizes is not known. Per-base quality was not reported, and no clone a single base away is much larger than it.

Library method: RACE. Instrument used: NextSeq 500. Library preparation attached unique molecular identifiers to individual cDNA molecules for quantitative, reproducible TCR counting. From each blood RNA sample, both TCR alpha and TCR beta chains were sequenced. The authors' pipeline ran thus. The median number of TCRs per sample was approximately 96,000, ranging from 23,224 to 690,600. V, J and CDR3 annotation of the TCR reads was carried out using the Decombinator software suite. For the PS versus PT1 abundance plots, all samples were subsampled to the same number of TCRs (28,000). TCRs were defined as expanded if absent before sensitization and observed at least eight times at the 2-week time point. TCRdb reran the public reads through fastp at Q25 and MiXCR, keeping productive beta chains. Every CDR3 protein is listed once, alongside the most common genes and DNA of its rows. The V and J calls were determined by TCRdb, not by the authors. In this sample the table shows 300,000 to 450,000 distinct CDR3 sequences, roughly 5% of which occur a single time. The top ten constitute around 2.6% of the sample.

Broad study findings and their caveats: Expanded TCRs formed significantly more large CDR3 similarity clusters than pre-sensitization or healthy control sets, consistent with antigen-driven responses. Patch test score was positively correlated with the number of PT1 expanded TCRs, with significance at thresholds 8, 16 and 32 but not at 4. Because every patient had alopecia, a presumed autoimmune disease, the patients' immune response might differ from that of healthy individuals. The number of TCRs above 1 in 1000 frequency did not change with DPC sensitization; there was no evidence of global repertoire structure alterations. After repeated subsampling, changes were observed in the strength of the expansion versus patch-test correlation and in the threshold at which the correlation became significant.

Sequenced material: whole blood, taken in connection with sensitization to the hapten diphenylcyclopropenone (DPC). The rearrangement combines TRBV6-1 with TRBJ1-5, with 7 middle bases fitting TRBD1. This clonotype was sampled from a woman aged 45-60 years with alopecia areata. Some clones in this sample may be carry-over from other donors' samples. For the CDR3, the sequence is CASTEGQANQPQHF. DNA sequence: TGTGCCAGCACCGAAGGACAGGCTAATCAGCCCCAGCATTTT.